This T cell receptor (beta chain) stems from a study of T cells in Graves' hyperthyroidism and ophthalmopathy. Notes on the study in general: For ophthalmopathy, model prediction preceded onset by a median about 6.4 months.

RNA transcripts were the template for amplifying TCR beta CDR3 regions. The study used the HTBI primer set for a first-round RT-PCR of the TCR CDR3. In TCRdb, the multiplex PCR reads were re-called with MiXCR into one record per CDR3 protein. The data show a few hundred thousand distinct CDR3 sequences, approximately 14% seen once. Between the trimmed V and J ends, which lost 2 bases and 5 bases, there was a span of 9 bases. This CDR3 has 14 residues. The germline V gene has CDR1 SGHAT and CDR2 FQNNGV. Patients were aged 18 to 65, had disease duration under 2 months, and had newly diagnosed hyperthyroidism. Thyroid ultrasound, orbital computed tomography, clinical symptoms, and serum thyroxine and TRAb underpinned diagnoses. This clonotype showed up many times. The target antigen is unknown.

Material for sequencing was blood. The source of this sequence is a woman between 25 and 40 years old with Graves' hyperthyroidism that later progressed to Graves' ophthalmopathy. The J gene is TRBJ1-4, the V gene TRBV11-2, with D tentatively TRBD1 (6 bases). CDR3 nucleotide sequence: TGTGCCAGCAGCTTATACCAGGGGAATGAAAAACTGTTTTTT. This encodes CASSLYQGNEKLFF.